Presented here are 21 T cell receptor beta chains from one specimen sequenced in a study of T cell repertoires in cytomegalovirus infection. Each CDR3 protein gets one entry after TCRdb re-called the reads with MiXCR. The sample includes some 920,000 distinct CDR3 sequences, around 32% of them seen just once. Which antigens these TCRs recognize remains unknown. The source material was cultured CD8+ T cells from PBMCs, sampled from culture after CMV antigen stimulation. The receptors originated from a human donor in good health (CMV status not recorded). Some clones in this sample may be carry-over from other donors' samples.

J is TRBJ2-3 and V is TRBV5-4; weak D call: TRBD2 (7 bases). Germline values: CDR1 SGHNT, CDR2 YYREEE (reference sequence). V was clipped by 6 bases and J by 2 bases, with 16 bases between them. The CDR3 runs 15 residues. The CDR3 bases are TGTGCCAGCACCATGGCGGGGGCCCCCACAGATACGCAGTATTTT. It codes for CASTMAGAPTDTQYF.

There are a few counts of this clonotype. The chain employs TRBV6-5 and TRBJ1-3, with D tentatively TRBD1 (6 bases). There are 13 residues in the CDR3. Germline CDR1 and CDR2: MNHEY and SVGAGI. The V and J ends lost 4 bases and 9 bases respectively, with 13 bases between them. The DNA of the CDR3 is TGTGCCAGCAGTTTGGGGGGCGGAGGCACCATATATTTT. It encodes CASSLGGGGTIYF.

The chain uses TRBV5-6 and TRBJ1-1; 10 bases are shared with TRBD1. This CDR3 is built from 16 residues. V trimming: 0 bases; J trimming: 4 bases; junction bases outside the gene matches: 6. In germline, CDR1 is SGHDT, CDR2 YYEEEE. The CDR3 DNA sequence: TGTGCCAGCAGCTTGGGGGGACAGGGGAGGCTCACTGAAGCTTTCTTT. Translated, it gives CASSLGGQGRLTEAFF.

The chain couples TRBV6-1 to TRBJ2-7; 8 nucleotides line up with TRBD1. The length of the CDR3 is 14 residues. CDR1 and CDR2 from the germline V gene are MNHNS and SASEGT. V lost 4 bases to trimming and J lost 4 bases; unmatched junction nucleotides: 6. The CDR3 region has the DNA TGTGCCAGCAGTGGACTCCAGGGGGCTTACGAGCAGTACGTC. Translated, it gives CASSGLQGAYEQYV.

As concerns this clonotype: At one end the junction does not follow the germline gene, possibly because of a read error. The chain uses TRBV4-1 and TRBJ1-1, with a weak D call TRBD1 (5 bases). CDR1 and CDR2 from the germline V gene are MGHRA and YSYEKL. CDR3 length: 11 amino acids. CDR3 protein: CASRDPVDAFF. The CDR3 DNA follows: TGTGCCAGCAGGGACCCCGTTGATGCTTTCTTT.

This clonotype was seen ten or more times. V and J are TRBV7-8 and TRBJ2-7, with D perhaps TRBD1 (6 bases). Trimming took 5 bases from V and 2 from J, leaving 13 bases between them. This CDR3 is built from 14 residues. Germline V CDR1 and CDR2: SGHVS, FQNEAQ. In DNA form, the CDR3 reads TGTGCCAGCAGCCCCAACAGGGACCCCTACGAGCAGTACGTC. Translated, it gives CASSPNRDPYEQYV.

This clonotype showed up many times. The V gene is TRBV6-1, the J gene TRBJ2-2, with 7 bases identical to TRBD1. Germline CDR1 reads MNHNS; CDR2 reads SASEGT. The CDR3 runs 15 residues. With V trimmed by 7 bases and J by 0 bases, 5 bases remained unmatched. CDR3 sequence reads: CASNPDRANTGELFF. DNA of the CDR3: TGTGCCAGCAACCCCGACAGGGCGAACACCGGGGAGCTGTTTTTT.

This clonotype was detected only a few times. V usage is TRBV12-3 or TRBV12-4 and J usage is TRBJ2-5; 16 bases line up with TRBD2. This CDR3 comprises 15 residues. With V trimmed by 6 bases and J by 7 bases, 5 bases remained unmatched. The chain's CDR3 is CASRGTSGGARTQYF. DNA of the CDR3: TGTGCCAGCAGGGGGACTAGCGGGGGGGCTAGGACCCAGTACTTC.

In this sample, this clonotype turned up many times. The chain joins TRBV7-6 to TRBJ2-1, with D perhaps given as TRBD1 or TRBD2 (6 bases each). CDR1 is SGHVS and CDR2 is FNYEAQ in the germline V gene. The CDR3 is 15 amino acids. Deletions cut 5 bases from V and 4 bases from J, with 15 bases between. CDR3 bases: TGTGCCAGCAGCCTAGTGGGGGGCATTTACAATGAGCAGTTCTTC. The encoded protein is CASSLVGGIYNEQFF.

About this clonotype: The conserved phenylalanine or tryptophan is not found at the CDR3 terminus, so this likely reflects a read error. Because the CDR3's place on the DNA is in doubt, the DNA is left out and the CDR3 is given as listed by TCRdb. The gene calls are TRBV6-2 or TRBV6-3 and TRBJ2-1; the table calls TRBD2, which could not be checked here. Germline CDR1 reads MNHEY; CDR2 reads SVGEGT. Counting both end residues, the CDR3 totals 11 amino acids. The CDR3 sequence: CASSSLGVTSV.

The V call is TRBV4-1, the J call TRBJ2-1; 7 nucleotides match TRBD2. Looked up from germline, CDR1 is MGHRA and CDR2 is YSYEKL. Trimming at V came to 3 bases and at J to 12 bases, leaving 8 bases not matched to a gene. This CDR3 has 13 residues. This CDR3 is CASSQGGTLGQFF. The CDR3 bases are TGCGCCAGCAGCCAGGGAGGGACCCTGGGGCAGTTCTTC.

This clonotype was detected only a few times. The chain uses TRBV7-3 and TRBJ2-1, with 10 bases fitting TRBD1. Germline loops: CDR1 SGHTA, CDR2 FQGTGA. CDR3 size: 12 residues. The V gene end was trimmed by 4 bases and the J gene end by 13 bases; junction bases not matched to a gene: 4. Here the CDR3 DNA reads TGTGCCAGCAGCTACGGGACAGGGGTACAGTTCTTC. It yields the protein CASSYGTGVQFF.

The J gene is TRBJ1-3, the V gene TRBV9, with D tentatively TRBD1 (5 bases). V lost 4 bases, J lost 0 bases, and 17 bases lay in between. This CDR3 has 17 amino acids. Germline lookup yields CDR1 SGDLS and CDR2 YYNGEE. The CDR3 is CASSHSRDPSSGNTIYF. The CDR3 DNA sequence: TGTGCCAGCAGCCATAGCCGGGACCCCAGCTCTGGAAACACCATATATTTT.

The chain is built from TRBV9 and TRBJ1-1, with D uncertain. Germline lookup yields CDR1 SGDLS and CDR2 YYNGEE. The CDR3 runs to 15 residues. V gave up 2 bases and J gave up 0 bases, with 11 bases separating them. In DNA form, the CDR3 reads TGTGCCAGCAGCGTCAGCCGGGAAATGAACACTGAAGCTTTCTTT. Amino acid sequence: CASSVSREMNTEAFF.

The chain's CDR3 is CASSFSGTGGAYNEQFF. Here the CDR3 DNA reads TGTGCCAGCAGCTTCTCCGGGACAGGGGGCGCCTACAATGAGCAGTTCTTC. This rearrangement joins TRBV7-9 to TRBJ2-1, with 12 bases fitting TRBD1. CDR3 length equals 17 residues. Germline CDR1 is SEHNR and CDR2 is FQNEAQ (reference sequence). Trimming at V came to 3 bases and at J to 2 bases, leaving 5 bases not matched to a gene.

The chain couples TRBV7-8 to TRBJ1-1; a weak D match, TRBD1 (5 bases). The V gene's germline CDR1 is SGHVS and CDR2 FQNEAQ. This CDR3 has 16 amino acids. Trimming cost V 4 bases and J 8 bases, with 23 bases left between them. The CDR3 is CASSSREKSFPGEAFF. The CDR3 DNA follows: TGTGCCAGCAGCTCCAGGGAAAAGTCGTTTCCTGGGGAAGCTTTCTTT.

At least ten counts were recorded for this clonotype. The chain joins TRBV7-8 to TRBJ2-7; no reliable D call. Trimming pared 4 bases from V and 0 bases from J, leaving 13 bases between. Per the germline V gene, CDR1 is SGHVS and CDR2 is FQNEAQ. The CDR3 runs 15 residues. The DNA of the CDR3 is TGTGCCAGCAGCTCACGTACGACACCCTCCTACGAGCAGTACTTC. Translating it yields CASSSRTTPSYEQYF.

This clonotype showed up just a few times. The chain is built from TRBV5-6 and TRBJ2-1, with D uncertain. The V gene lost 4 bases and the J gene lost 8 bases, with 16 bases spanning the gap. CDR1 and CDR2 (germline): SGHDT, YYEEEE. The length of the CDR3 is 14 residues. The CDR3, as DNA: TGTGCCAGCAGCCCCAGTACCGGGCCCGATGAGCAGTTCTTC. Its translation is CASSPSTGPDEQFF.

The V and J genes are TRBV20-1 and TRBJ1-5; D not certain. The CDR3 is 18 residues long. The ends were cut back, 1 base at V and 0 bases at J, with 19 bases in the middle. Germline CDR1 is DFQATT and CDR2 is SNEGSKA (reference sequence). The CDR3 region is CSARASGRKIYSNQPQHF. DNA for the CDR3: TGCAGTGCTAGAGCTTCAGGACGAAAGATTTATAGCAATCAGCCCCAGCATTTT.

J is TRBJ2-2 and V is TRBV28; D may be TRBD2 (6 bases). The germline V gene has CDR1 MDHEN and CDR2 SYDVKM. V was clipped by 8 bases and J by 5 bases, with 24 bases between them. The CDR3 runs to 17 residues. CDR3 sequence reads: CASSPTELARRTGELFF. For the CDR3, the DNA is TGTGCCAGCTCCCCTACAGAGCTAGCGCGTAGGACCGGGGAGCTGTTTTTT.

This chain uses TRBV13 with TRBJ2-7; 8 bases agree with TRBD1. The V gene end was trimmed by 1 base and the J gene end by 5 bases; junction bases not matched to a gene: 7. This CDR3 has 15 residues. CDR1 is PRHDT and CDR2 is FYEKMQ in the germline V gene (reference sequence). CDR3 bases: TGTGCCAGCAGCTTAGCTGCCGGACAGGGAGACGAGCAGTACGTC. Its protein is CASSLAAGQGDEQYV.